These 27 T cell receptor beta chains share one sample of origin, sequenced in a study of brain T cells in children with intractable seizures (dated by TCRdb to the early 2020s). Explained via the paper, the time point label denotes: resected brain tissue, or blood drawn just prior to surgery. Library preparation employed the immunoSEQ multiplex PCR assay. TCRdb's version of the immuneACCESS table is confined to in-frame rearrangements and falls short of the full clone set. An unresolved V gene accounts for under half of the shortfall where checked; the remainder is of unknown origin. The sample table lists just under 65,000 clones, 90% to 96% of them with a count of one. The top ten constitute 0.35% to 0.4% of the sample. The specimen was peripheral blood, collected at surgery. Receptors were obtained from a boy under two years old with focal cortical dysplasia and intractable seizures.

The count of this clone is one. The V gene is TRBV14, the J gene TRBJ2-7; no reliable D call. The CDR3 extends over 11 amino acids. Germline V lookup: CDR1 SGHDN, CDR2 FVKESK. V gave up 2 bases and J gave up 6 bases, with 5 bases separating them. CDR3 sequence reads: CASSQYAEQYF. In nucleotides, the CDR3 is TGTGCCAGCAGCCAATACGCCGAGCAGTACTTC.

The chain is built from TRBV10-3 and TRBJ2-2; a weak D match, TRBD2 (6 bases). V was clipped by 6 bases and J by 1 base, with 12 bases between them. This CDR3 is 15 amino acids long. Per the germline V gene, CDR1 is ENHRY and CDR2 is SYGVKD. The CDR3 bases are TGTGCCATCAGAATAGTAGCGGAGAACACCGGGGAGCTGTTTTTT. Translated: CAIRIVAENTGELFF.

The V call is TRBV6-5, the J call TRBJ1-5; TRBD1 aligns across 7 bases. From germline, CDR1 is MNHEY and CDR2 SVGAGI. This CDR3 has 14 amino acids. Trimming took 6 bases from V and 3 from J; bases not matched to a gene: 5. The CDR3: CASRKTGFNQPQHF. The DNA for the CDR3 is TGTGCCAGCAGGAAGACAGGGTTCAATCAGCCCCAGCATTTT.

This chain links TRBV6-5 with TRBJ2-1; 10 bases agree with TRBD2. This CDR3 is built from 15 residues. With V trimmed by 2 bases and J by 5 bases, 3 bases remained unmatched. CDR1 MNHEY and CDR2 SVGAGI come from the germline V gene. CDR3 coding DNA: TGTGCCAGCAGTTACAAGCGGGAGGGCAACAATGAGCAGTTCTTC. This codes for CASSYKREGNNEQFF.

CDR3 sequence: CASSEFGDQPQHF. CDR3 coding DNA: TGCGCCAGCAGCGAGTTTGGGGATCAGCCCCAGCATTTT. The rearrangement links TRBV4-1 to TRBJ1-5; no definite D call. The CDR3 extends over 13 amino acids. The V end was cut by 5 bases, the J end by 5 bases, with 10 bases between. Germline V gives CDR1 MGHRA, CDR2 YSYEKL.

The rearrangement joins TRBV9 to TRBJ2-5; D uncertain. Germline lookup yields CDR1 SGDLS and CDR2 YYNGEE. The CDR3 is 12 residues long. V was trimmed by 4 bases and J by 0 bases, leaving 4 bases between them. The CDR3 protein is CASSSNQETQYF. DNA of the CDR3: TGTGCCAGCAGCTCAAACCAAGAGACCCAGTACTTC.

The chain couples TRBV9 to TRBJ2-5; possibly TRBD1 or TRBD2 for D (5 bases each). From germline, CDR1 is SGDLS and CDR2 YYNGEE. The CDR3 consists of 15 residues. With 0 bases removed from V and 4 bases from J, the gap between germline ends came to 13 bases. The CDR3 is CASSVGGASGETQYF. DNA for the CDR3: TGTGCCAGCAGCGTAGGAGGGGCGTCGGGAGAGACCCAGTACTTC.

This clone was seen a single time. The J gene is TRBJ1-3, the V gene TRBV28; 9 bases line up with TRBD1. The CDR3 is 16 amino acids. The germline CDR1 and CDR2 sequences are MDHEN and SYDVKM. The ends lost 1 base at V and 3 bases at J; junction bases unmatched: 4. CDR3 residues: CASSLSLGQGGNTIYF. DNA for the CDR3: TGTGCCAGCAGTTTATCATTGGGACAGGGTGGAAACACCATATATTTT.

The chain is built from TRBV3-1 (or the pseudogene TRBV3-2) and TRBJ2-1, with 8 bases identical to TRBD2. The V segment lost 0 bases and the J segment 4 bases; nucleotides outside the gene matches: 11. CDR1 is LGHDT, CDR2 YNNKEL, per germline (reference sequence). The CDR3 loop spans 18 amino acids. Here the CDR3 DNA reads TGTGCCAGCAGCCAAGATCCCACCCTAGCGGGTATATACAATGAGCAGTTCTTC. Translated: CASSQDPTLAGIYNEQFF.

This rearrangement joins TRBV2 to TRBJ1-1; no firm D call. CDR3 length: 13 amino acids. Looked up from germline, CDR1 is SNHLY and CDR2 is FYNNEI. Trimming removed 7 bases from V and 4 bases from J, with 13 bases in between. The CDR3 reads CASNPIPSTEAFF. The CDR3 DNA reads TGTGCCAGCAATCCGATCCCGAGCACTGAAGCTTTCTTT.

The CDR3 loop reads CASSQEGRRNTEAFF. CDR3 bases: TGTGCCAGCAGCCAAGAGGGACGGAGGAACACTGAAGCTTTCTTT. The chain has TRBV3-1 (or the pseudogene TRBV3-2) and TRBJ1-1; perhaps TRBD1 as D (5 bases). The CDR3 covers 15 residues. CDR1 is LGHDT, CDR2 YNNKEL, per germline (reference sequence). Deletions cut 0 bases from V and 1 base from J, with 9 bases between.

The chain joins TRBV5-4 to TRBJ2-7; possibly TRBD1 for D (6 bases). The CDR3 sequence is 13 residues long. Deletions cut 4 bases from V and 3 bases from J, with 11 bases between. Germline V gene sequence: CDR1 SGHNT, CDR2 YYREEE (reference sequence). The chain's CDR3 is CASSTRTDYEQYF. The CDR3 DNA reads TGTGCCAGCAGCACGAGGACAGACTACGAGCAGTACTTC.

The V call is TRBV27, the J call TRBJ2-2, with unresolved D. The V end lost 5 bases, the J end lost 2 bases, and 9 bases lay between the germline ends. CDR1 and CDR2 (germline): MNHEY, SMNVEV (reference sequence). The CDR3 spans 14 residues. The CDR3 reads CASSPYPNTGELFF. The CDR3 DNA reads as TGTGCCAGCAGTCCTTATCCAAACACCGGGGAGCTGTTTTTT.

The rearrangement links TRBV7-9 to TRBJ2-1; 11 bases are a match to TRBD2. The CDR3 length is 16 residues. Germline trimming cut 5 bases from V and 8 bases from J; bases unmatched to any gene: 11. Germline CDR1 is SEHNR and CDR2 is FQNEAQ (reference sequence). This chain's CDR3 is CASSAPTSGSIDEQFF. CDR3 bases: TGTGCCAGCAGCGCCCCAACTAGCGGGAGTATCGATGAGCAGTTCTTC.

The V gene is TRBV28, the J gene TRBJ2-2; D possibly matches TRBD1 or TRBD2 (5 bases each). CDR3 length: 13 amino acids. The germline gives CDR1 MDHEN, CDR2 SYDVKM. V gave up 5 bases and J gave up 8 bases, with 12 bases separating them. CDR3 in amino acids: CASSVAGGGELFF. DNA for the CDR3: TGTGCCAGCAGTGTGGCTGGGGGTGGGGAGCTGTTTTTT.

V gene TRBV28 combines with J gene TRBJ2-7; 8 bases fit TRBD1. CDR1 is MDHEN and CDR2 is SYDVKM in the germline V gene. CDR3 length: 15 amino acids. J lost 3 bases, V lost 2 bases, and 6 bases had no gene match. In DNA form, the CDR3 reads TGTGCCAGCAGTTTAGACAGGGGTCCTCTCTACGAGCAGTACTTC. Its translation is CASSLDRGPLYEQYF.

This chain uses TRBV28 with TRBJ1-3, with D tentatively TRBD1 (5 bases). The V end was cut by 2 bases, the J end by 2 bases, with 7 bases between. Germline CDR1 is MDHEN and CDR2 is SYDVKM. The CDR3 covers 14 residues. The CDR3 reads CASSLAGPGNTIYF. CDR3 DNA: TGTGCCAGCAGTTTAGCGGGGCCTGGAAACACCATATATTTT.

The chain has TRBV4-2 and TRBJ2-3; TRBD2 aligns across 12 bases. This CDR3 region has 16 residues. Germline values: CDR1 LGHNA, CDR2 YNFKEQ. V dropped 1 base and J dropped 4; count of bases not matched to a gene: 3. The chain's CDR3 is CASSQGLAGAPDTQYF. The CDR3 DNA reads as TGTGCCAGCAGCCAAGGACTAGCGGGAGCTCCAGATACGCAGTATTTT.

The chain recombines TRBV11-2 with TRBJ1-1; 9 bases align to TRBD1. Germline V gene lookup returns CDR1 SGHAT and CDR2 FQNNGV. CDR3 length: 15 amino acids. V gave up 5 bases and J gave up 1 base; unmatched junction bases: 5. The DNA of the CDR3 is TGTGCCAGCAGCCTGTCGGGACAGGGGAACACTGAAGCTTTCTTT. It yields the protein CASSLSGQGNTEAFF.

This clone was counted only a few times. This rearrangement joins TRBV4-2 to TRBJ2-7, with D unclear. Germline CDR1 reads LGHNA; CDR2 reads YNFKEQ. The CDR3 runs 16 residues. Trimming stripped 0 bases from V and 5 bases from J, with 17 bases between. For the CDR3, the DNA is TGTGCCAGCAGCCAAGATCTCAGTTCGCGGTTAGACGAGCAGTACTTC. This sequence encodes CASSQDLSSRLDEQYF.

The chain recombines TRBV2 with TRBJ2-7; D remains ambiguous. V was cut by 8 bases and J by 4 bases, with 3 bases left in between. CDR3 length equals 9 residues. Germline-derived CDR1 and CDR2 are SNHLY and FYNNEI. CDR3 DNA sequence: TGTGCCAGCGGGTACGAGCAGTACTTC. Translated: CASGYEQYF.

CDR3 region: CASNPGTGVKYNEQFF. The CDR3 nucleotides are TGTGCCAGCAACCCCGGGACGGGGGTTAAGTACAATGAGCAGTTCTTC. V usage is TRBV6-2 or TRBV6-3 and J usage is TRBJ2-1, with D perhaps matching TRBD2 (6 bases). V lost 7 bases to trimming and J lost 4 bases, with 20 bases between them. Germline values: CDR1 MNHEY, CDR2 SVGEGT. The CDR3 loop spans 16 amino acids.

The chain employs TRBV6-1 and TRBJ1-2; possibly TRBD1 for D (6 bases). The CDR3 is 14 amino acids. With 3 bases removed from V and 4 bases from J, the gap between germline ends came to 12 bases. Germline CDR1 reads MNHNS; CDR2 reads SASEGT. In DNA form, the CDR3 reads TGTGCCAGCAGTGACAGGGGCGCTTCCTATGGCTACACCTTC. This codes for CASSDRGASYGYTF.

The chain recombines TRBV2 with TRBJ2-7; D unclear. V lost 4 bases to trimming and J lost 4 bases, with 5 bases between them. Germline-derived CDR1 and CDR2 are SNHLY and FYNNEI. The CDR3 is made up of 11 amino acids. The CDR3 coding sequence is TGTGCCAGCAGTGTGTCGTACGAGCAGTACTTC. Translating gives CASSVSYEQYF.

The chain joins TRBV4-3 to TRBJ1-4; a possible D gene is TRBD1 (6 bases). CDR3 size: 17 residues. The germline V gene has CDR1 LGHNA and CDR2 YSLEER. V was pared by 2 bases and J by 10 bases, with 23 bases between. CDR3 amino acids: CASSQYIGTTEARKLFF. CDR3 sequence (DNA): TGCGCCAGCAGCCAATACATCGGGACAACAGAAGCTCGAAAACTGTTTTTT.

This clone appeared once. V is TRBV7-2 and J is TRBJ2-7; D unresolved. CDR3 size: 16 residues. The germline CDR1 and CDR2 sequences are SGHTA and FQGNSA. Trimming removed 3 bases at V and 2 bases at J, with 17 bases between. Written as DNA, the CDR3 is TGTGCCAGCAGCTTGGCGTCCGGTGGTTTAACCTACGAGCAGTACTTC. Protein sequence: CASSLASGGLTYEQYF.

This chain joins TRBV10-3 and TRBJ2-2; 12 positions agree with TRBD2. The CDR3 is made up of 16 amino acids. Trimming removed 6 bases from V and 0 bases from J; junction bases left unmatched: 2. CDR1 and CDR2 (germline): ENHRY, SYGVKD. For the CDR3, the DNA is TGTGCCATCAGGGCTAGCGGGGGGGCGAACACCGGGGAGCTGTTTTTT. Translation gives CAIRASGGANTGELFF.